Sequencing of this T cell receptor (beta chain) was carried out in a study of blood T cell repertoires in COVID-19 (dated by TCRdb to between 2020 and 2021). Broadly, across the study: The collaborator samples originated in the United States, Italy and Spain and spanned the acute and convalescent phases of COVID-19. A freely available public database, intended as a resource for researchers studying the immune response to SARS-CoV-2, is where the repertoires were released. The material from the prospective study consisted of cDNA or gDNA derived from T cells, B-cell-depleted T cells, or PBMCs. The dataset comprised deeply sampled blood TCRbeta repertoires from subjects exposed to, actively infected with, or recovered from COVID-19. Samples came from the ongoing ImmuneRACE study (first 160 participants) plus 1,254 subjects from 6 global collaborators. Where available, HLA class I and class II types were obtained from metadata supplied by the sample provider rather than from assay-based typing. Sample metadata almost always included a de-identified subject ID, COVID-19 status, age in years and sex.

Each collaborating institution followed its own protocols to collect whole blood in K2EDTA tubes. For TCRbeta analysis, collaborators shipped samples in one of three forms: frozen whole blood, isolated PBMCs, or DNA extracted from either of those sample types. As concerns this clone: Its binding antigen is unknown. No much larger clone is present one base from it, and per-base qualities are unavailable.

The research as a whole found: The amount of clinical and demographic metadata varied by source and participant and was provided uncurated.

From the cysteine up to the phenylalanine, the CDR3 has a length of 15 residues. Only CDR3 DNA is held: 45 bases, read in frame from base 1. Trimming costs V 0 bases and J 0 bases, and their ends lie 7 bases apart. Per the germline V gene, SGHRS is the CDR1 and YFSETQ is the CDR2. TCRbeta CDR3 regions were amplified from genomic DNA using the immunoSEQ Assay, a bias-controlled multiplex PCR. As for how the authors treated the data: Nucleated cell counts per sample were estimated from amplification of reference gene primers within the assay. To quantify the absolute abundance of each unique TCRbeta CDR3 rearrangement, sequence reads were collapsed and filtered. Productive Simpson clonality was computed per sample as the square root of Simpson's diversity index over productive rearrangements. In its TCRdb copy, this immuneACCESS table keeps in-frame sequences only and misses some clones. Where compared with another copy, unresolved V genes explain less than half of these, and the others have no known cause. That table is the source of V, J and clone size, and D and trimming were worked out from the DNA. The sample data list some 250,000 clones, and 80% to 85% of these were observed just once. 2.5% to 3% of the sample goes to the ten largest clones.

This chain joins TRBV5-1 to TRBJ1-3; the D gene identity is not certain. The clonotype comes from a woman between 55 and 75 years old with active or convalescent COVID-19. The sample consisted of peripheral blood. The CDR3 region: CASSLDLLSGNTIYF. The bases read TGCGCCAGCAGCTTGGATTTACTCTCTGGAAACACCATATATTTT.